Each of the 20 T cell receptor beta chains below was sequenced from the same sample in a study of blood T cell repertoires in COVID-19. TCRdb's table, derived via immunoSEQ multiplex PCR, lists solely in-frame clones and lacks some. The sample records 70,000 to 100,000 clones, around 90% being singletons. The sample was peripheral blood. The receptors were gathered from a human donor in a cohort sampled during active COVID-19.

A single count supports this clone. V is TRBV5-1 and J is TRBJ1-1; maybe TRBD1 (5 bases). In germline, CDR1 is SGHRS, CDR2 YFSETQ. The ends were cut back, 4 bases at V and 0 bases at J, with 13 bases in the middle. The CDR3 loop spans 15 amino acids. The CDR3 loop is CASSKDGQVNTEAFF. The CDR3 nucleotides are TGCGCCAGCAGCAAGGACGGACAAGTGAACACTGAAGCTTTCTTT.

The chain carries TRBV19 and TRBJ2-5, with unresolved D. This CDR3 region has 13 residues. V was shortened by 7 bases and J by 4 bases, with 13 bases between the two germline ends. The germline CDR1 and CDR2 sequences are LNHDA and SQIVND (reference sequence). As DNA, the CDR3 is TGTGCCAGTAACTCGAGGATGAGAGAGACCCAGTACTTC. It translates to CASNSRMRETQYF.

The chain joins TRBV7-2 to TRBJ1-2; D might be TRBD1 (6 bases). CDR3 size: 13 residues. V lost 4 bases to trimming and J lost 4 bases, with 10 bases between them. Germline assignment: CDR1 SGHTA and CDR2 FQGNSA. The DNA of the CDR3 is TGTGCCAGCAGCTCACAGGGTATCTATGGCTACACCTTC. Translation: CASSSQGIYGYTF.

The chain links TRBV5-1 to TRBJ1-1; TRBD1 matches at 8 bases. CDR1 and CDR2 (germline): SGHRS, YFSETQ. The CDR3 sequence is 16 residues long. With 2 bases clipped from V and 5 bases from J, the junction kept 11 bases outside the gene matches. In DNA, the CDR3 is TGCGCCAGCAGCTTACCTCCCGGACAGGGTAAGACTGAAGCTTTCTTT. It is translated as CASSLPPGQGKTEAFF.

The genes are TRBV5-5 and TRBJ2-1, with D unclear. Trimming left V 4 bases short and J 0 bases short, with 8 bases between. This CDR3 contains 14 residues. In germline, CDR1 is SGHKS, CDR2 YYEKEE (reference sequence). DNA for the CDR3: TGTGCCAGCAGCCCCTCGAGCTCCTACAATGAGCAGTTCTTC. It codes for CASSPSSSYNEQFF.

The chain employs TRBV19 and TRBJ1-5; D might be TRBD1 (6 bases). CDR1 and CDR2 (germline): LNHDA, SQIVND (reference sequence). The V and J ends lost 4 bases and 7 bases respectively, with 14 bases between them. The CDR3 length is 14 residues. This chain's CDR3 is CASSSPNREQPQHF. For the CDR3, the DNA is TGTGCCAGTAGTAGCCCAAACAGGGAGCAGCCCCAGCATTTT.

The chain recombines TRBV11-2 with TRBJ2-1, with 12 positions matching TRBD2. Losses at the gene ends were 5 bases for V and 8 bases for J; bases not matched to a gene: 1. Germline assignment: CDR1 SGHAT and CDR2 FQNNGV. CDR3 length equals 13 residues. The CDR3, as DNA: TGTGCCAGCAGCCGGACTAGCGGGGATGAGCAGTTCTTC. It yields the protein CASSRTSGDEQFF.

J is TRBJ1-1 and V is TRBV12-3 or TRBV12-4; TRBD1 might be the D (5 bases). The CDR3 consists of 13 residues. Trimming removed 7 bases from V and 4 bases from J, with 13 bases in between. The CDR3 DNA follows: TGTGCCAGCACCCAAATGGGGGGCACTGAAGCTTTCTTT. Translation: CASTQMGGTEAFF.

In this sample, this clone turned up a few times. The chain carries TRBV3-1 (or the pseudogene TRBV3-2) and TRBJ1-1; D not resolved. In germline, CDR1 is LGHDT, CDR2 YNNKEL (reference sequence). The CDR3 loop spans 12 amino acids. V was shortened by 3 bases and J by 4 bases, with 6 bases between the two germline ends. CDR3 sequence: CASSQTGTEAFF. CDR3 coding DNA: TGTGCCAGCAGCCAGACGGGCACTGAAGCTTTCTTT.

CDR3 loop: CASTQTGDGYGYTF. The CDR3, as DNA: TGTGCCAGCACCCAGACAGGGGACGGCTATGGCTACACCTTC. The chain is built from TRBV6-5 and TRBJ1-2; 8 nucleotides line up with TRBD1. V trimming: 7 bases; J trimming: 4 bases; junction bases outside the gene matches: 8. Germline V gene data show CDR1 as MNHEY and CDR2 as SVGAGI. This CDR3 spans 14 amino acids.

On this clone itself: This specimen includes other DNA sequences encoding the same CDR3. This rearrangement joins TRBV19 to TRBJ2-5; 7 positions match TRBD2. CDR3 length equals 14 residues. The junction had 2 bases not matched to a gene; V was cut back by 3 bases and J by 1 base. The germline gives CDR1 LNHDA, CDR2 SQIVND (reference sequence). CDR3 residues: CASSIGGSQETQYF. The CDR3 DNA follows: TGTGCCAGTAGTATTGGCGGGAGCCAAGAGACCCAGTACTTC.

The chain uses TRBV5-1 and TRBJ2-1; 7 bases fit TRBD1. Germline CDR1 and CDR2: SGHRS and YFSETQ. This CDR3 has 14 residues. Trimming cost V 3 bases and J 6 bases; bases outside gene matches: 6. The CDR3 bases are TGCGCCAGCAGCTCCGGGACAGCTAGCAATGAGCAGTTCTTC. It translates to CASSSGTASNEQFF. The entire variable domain, with the rest obtained from reference TRBV5-1 and TRBJ2-1, is as follows: KAGVTQTPRYLIKTRGQQVTLSCSPISGHRSVSWYQQTPGQGLQFLFEYFSETQRNKGNFPGRFSGRQFSNSRSEMNVSTLELGDSALYLCASSSGTASNEQFFGPGTRLTVL.

The chain uses TRBV10-3 and TRBJ1-3; TRBD1 matches 9 bases. Trimming took 6 bases from V and 4 from J; bases not matched to a gene: 10. Germline V gene data show CDR1 as ENHRY and CDR2 as SYGVKD. The CDR3 spans 16 residues. The CDR3 is CAIRPTGGREGNTIYF. In nucleotides, the CDR3 is TGTGCCATCAGGCCGACAGGGGGAAGGGAAGGAAACACCATATATTTT.

The chain combines TRBV12-5 with TRBJ2-5; a weak D match, TRBD2 (5 bases). Per germline, CDR1 LGHNT and CDR2 FRNRAP. The CDR3 has 13 amino acids. Trimming removed 4 bases at V and 5 bases at J, with 11 bases between. CDR3 coding DNA: TGTGCTAGTGGTTATACTGGCGGGGAGACCCAGTACTTC. It is translated as CASGYTGGETQYF.

The rearrangement uses TRBV11-2 and TRBJ2-3; TRBD1 matches at 7 bases. This CDR3 has 17 residues. The germline V gene encodes CDR1 SGHAT and CDR2 FQNNGV. With 5 bases clipped from V and 3 bases from J, the junction kept 14 bases outside the gene matches. CDR3 in amino acids: CASSPTSGQYVTDTQYF. In nucleotides, the CDR3 is TGTGCCAGCAGCCCCACCTCGGGACAGTATGTGACAGATACGCAGTATTTT.

V and J are TRBV7-2 and TRBJ1-1; TRBD1 is a possible D gene (5 bases). V gave up 5 bases and J gave up 7 bases, with 17 bases separating them. The CDR3 has 14 residues. Germline loops: CDR1 SGHTA, CDR2 FQGNSA. The CDR3 nucleotides read TGTGCCAGCAGCCATAAAAGCAGGGAGGATGAAGCTTTCTTT. It specifies CASSHKSREDEAFF.

The chain employs TRBV5-4 and TRBJ1-1, with D hard to call. The CDR3 runs 14 residues. V was pared by 4 bases and J by 1 base, with 11 bases between. Germline loops: CDR1 SGHNT, CDR2 YYREEE (reference sequence). The CDR3 region is CASSEGGWNTEAFF. The CDR3 coding sequence is TGTGCCAGCAGCGAGGGCGGCTGGAACACTGAAGCTTTCTTT. The full variable domain, rest sourced from reference TRBV5-4 and TRBJ1-1, is ETGVTQSPTHLIKTRGQQVTLRCSSQSGHNTVSWYQQALGQGPQFIFQYYREEENGRGNFPPRFSGLQFPNYSSELNVNALELDDSALYLCASSEGGWNTEAFFGQGTRLTVV.

This chain connects TRBV7-3 to TRBJ2-3, with 7 bases that match TRBD2. The germline gives CDR1 SGHTA, CDR2 FQGTGA. The V segment lost 2 bases and the J segment 1 base; nucleotides outside the gene matches: 6. The CDR3 sequence is 16 residues long. The CDR3 bases are TGTGCCAGCAGCTTAGGCCTAGCGGCGGGCACAGATACGCAGTATTTT. It specifies CASSLGLAAGTDTQYF.

V usage is TRBV11-3 and J usage is TRBJ2-2; maybe TRBD2 (6 bases). The CDR3 sequence is 14 residues long. The ends were cut back, 4 bases at V and 12 bases at J, with 18 bases in the middle. Per the germline V gene, CDR1 is SGHNT and CDR2 is YENEEA. The CDR3 sequence: CASSSNTWDSQLFF. DNA of the CDR3: TGTGCCAGCAGCTCCAATACCTGGGACTCCCAGCTGTTTTTT.

CDR3 DNA sequence: TGCGCCAGCAGTCATAATTGGGACAGTGGTAACTATGGCTACACCTTC. Its protein product is CASSHNWDSGNYGYTF. The chain uses TRBV5-1 and TRBJ1-2; TRBD1 matches 7 bases. Trimming took 5 bases from V and 1 from J; bases not matched to a gene: 11. The CDR3 has 16 residues. Per the germline V gene, CDR1 is SGHRS and CDR2 is YFSETQ. Combining the CDR3 with reference TRBV5-1 and TRBJ1-2 gives the whole variable domain KAGVTQTPRYLIKTRGQQVTLSCSPISGHRSVSWYQQTPGQGLQFLFEYFSETQRNKGNFPGRFSGRQFSNSRSEMNVSTLELGDSALYLCASSHNWDSGNYGYTFGSGTRLTVV.